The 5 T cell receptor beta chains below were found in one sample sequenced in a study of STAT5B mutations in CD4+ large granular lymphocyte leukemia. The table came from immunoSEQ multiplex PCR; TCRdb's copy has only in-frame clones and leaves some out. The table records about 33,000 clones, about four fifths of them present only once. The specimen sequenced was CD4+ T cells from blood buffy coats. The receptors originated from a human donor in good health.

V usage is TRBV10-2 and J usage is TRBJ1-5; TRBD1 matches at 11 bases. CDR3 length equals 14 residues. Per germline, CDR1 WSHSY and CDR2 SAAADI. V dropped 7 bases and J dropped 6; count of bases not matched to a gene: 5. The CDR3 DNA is TGCGCCAGCACTGGACAGGGGGCATCTCAGCCCCAGCATTTT. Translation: CASTGQGASQPQHF.

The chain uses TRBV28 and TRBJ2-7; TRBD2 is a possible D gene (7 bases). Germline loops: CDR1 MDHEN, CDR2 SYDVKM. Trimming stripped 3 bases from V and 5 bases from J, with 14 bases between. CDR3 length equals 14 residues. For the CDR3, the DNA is TGTGCCAGCAGTTTGGGGGGGACACTCAACGAGCAGTACTTC. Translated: CASSLGGTLNEQYF.

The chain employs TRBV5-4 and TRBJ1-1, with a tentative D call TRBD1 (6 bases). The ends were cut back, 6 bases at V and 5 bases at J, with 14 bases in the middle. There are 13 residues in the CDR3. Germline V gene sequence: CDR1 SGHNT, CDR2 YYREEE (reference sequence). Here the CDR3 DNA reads TGTGCCAGCACCCAGGACAGAGCGACTGAAGCTTTCTTT. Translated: CASTQDRATEAFF. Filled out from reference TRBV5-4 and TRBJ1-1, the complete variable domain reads ETGVTQSPTHLIKTRGQQVTLRCSSQSGHNTVSWYQQALGQGPQFIFQYYREEENGRGNFPPRFSGLQFPNYSSELNVNALELDDSALYLCASTQDRATEAFFGQGTRLTVV.

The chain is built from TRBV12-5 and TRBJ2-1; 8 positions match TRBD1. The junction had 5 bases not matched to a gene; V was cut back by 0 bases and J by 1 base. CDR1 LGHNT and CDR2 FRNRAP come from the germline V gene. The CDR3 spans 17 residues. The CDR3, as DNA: TGTGCTAGTGGTTTGGTAATAGACAGGGGATCCTACAATGAGCAGTTCTTC. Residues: CASGLVIDRGSYNEQFF. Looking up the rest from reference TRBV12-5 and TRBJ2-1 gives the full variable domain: DARVTQTPRHKVTEMGQEVTMRCQPILGHNTVFWYRQTMMQGLELLAYFRNRAPLDDSGMPKDRFSAEMPDATLATLKIQPSEPRDSAVYFCASGLVIDRGSYNEQFFGPGTRLTVL.

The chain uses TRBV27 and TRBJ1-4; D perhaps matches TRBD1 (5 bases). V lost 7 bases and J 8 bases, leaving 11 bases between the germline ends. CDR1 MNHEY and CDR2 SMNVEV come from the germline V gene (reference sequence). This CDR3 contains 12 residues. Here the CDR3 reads CASKRRGEKLFF. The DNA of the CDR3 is TGTGCCAGCAAAAGGAGGGGAGAAAAACTGTTTTTT. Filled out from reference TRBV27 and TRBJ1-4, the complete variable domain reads EAQVTQNPRYLITVTGKKLTVTCSQNMNHEYMSWYRQDPGLGLRQIYYSMNVEVTDKGDVPEGYKVSRKEKRNFPLILESPSPNQTSLYFCASKRRGEKLFFGSGTQLSVL.